This T cell receptor beta chain was identified during a study of prognosis after radiotherapy for stage I lung cancer. Study observations and caveats: Patients' TRBV and TRBJ gene usage reportedly differed by presence or absence of metastases. Lower Shannon entropy after stereotactic body radiation therapy was observed in patients who went on to develop distant metastases.

This clonotype has ten or more counts. The antigen is not known. Two-round multiplex PCR amplified TCR beta CDR3 from genomic DNA. Initially, in first-round PCR, primers specific to each TRBV and TRBJ gene were used. MiXCR was run by TCRdb on the multiplex PCR reads, yielding one entry per CDR3 protein. This sample has approximately 30,000 distinct CDR3 sequences, with around 43% found just once. V trimming: 3 bases; J trimming: 4 bases; junction bases outside the gene matches: 6. Germline V gene lookup returns CDR1 DFQATT and CDR2 SNEGSKA (reference sequence). CDR3 length: 16 amino acids. The sequence came from a donor over 45 with non-small cell lung cancer. The V call is TRBV20-1, the J call TRBJ2-6, with 10 bases fitting TRBD1. The specimen comprised PBMCs, sampled before or after stereotactic body radiation therapy (not recorded which). The DNA for the CDR3 is TGCAGTGCTAGGGGAGGGACAGGGGCCGGGGCCAACGTCCTGACTTTC. Translating it yields CSARGGTGAGANVLTF.